Only a few counts were recorded for the clone carrying this T cell receptor (beta chain). There are 16 residues in the CDR3. With V trimmed by 3 bases and J by 0 bases, 6 bases remained unmatched. TCRdb re-derived calls from the PCR reads in MiXCR, one entry per CDR3 protein. The data hold 7,500 to 8,500 distinct CDR3 sequences, with nearly 55% observed a single time. The patients had localized lung adenocarcinoma, a non-small cell subtype. The data originate from a study of CD4 and CD8 cells across lung adenocarcinoma regions. The sequence derives from a female donor with lung adenocarcinoma. The CD4 and CD8 labels of this study may be unreliable. The sequenced material came from CD8+ T cells from the center of a lung tumor. V usage is TRBV12-3 or TRBV12-4 and J usage is TRBJ2-3, with 7 bases aligning to TRBD1. DNA of the CDR3: TGTGCCAGCAGTTTCCCCCCGACAGGGAGCACAGATACGCAGTATTTT. It is translated as CASSFPPTGSTDTQYF.